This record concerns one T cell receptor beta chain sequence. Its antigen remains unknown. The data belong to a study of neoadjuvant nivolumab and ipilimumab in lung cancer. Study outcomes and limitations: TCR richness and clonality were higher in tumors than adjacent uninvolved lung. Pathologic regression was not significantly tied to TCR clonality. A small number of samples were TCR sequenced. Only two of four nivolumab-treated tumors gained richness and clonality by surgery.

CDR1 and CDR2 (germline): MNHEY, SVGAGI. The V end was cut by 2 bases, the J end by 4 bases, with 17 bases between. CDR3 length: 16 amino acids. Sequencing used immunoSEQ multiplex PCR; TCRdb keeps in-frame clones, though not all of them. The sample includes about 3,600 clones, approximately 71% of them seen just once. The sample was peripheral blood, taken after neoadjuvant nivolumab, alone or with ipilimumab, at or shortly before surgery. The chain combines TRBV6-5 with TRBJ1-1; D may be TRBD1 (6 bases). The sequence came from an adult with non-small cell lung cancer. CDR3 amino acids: CASSYGFTGRRTEAFF. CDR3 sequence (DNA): TGTGCCAGCAGTTACGGGTTTACAGGGCGACGCACTGAAGCTTTCTTT.